The 15 T cell receptor beta chains presented below share a single source sample, sequenced in a study of blood T cell repertoires in COVID-19 (dated by TCRdb to the early 2020s). The method behind the library was the immunoSEQ multiplex PCR assay. Here the immuneACCESS table is served through TCRdb, limited to in-frame sequences with V and J called. Missing clones are a known gap in these copies; in checked studies unresolved V genes cover under half, and the rest lacks a known reason. For this sample there are 50,000 or so clones; 83% appear just once. 6% to 7.5% of the sample goes to the ten largest clones. The sample taken for sequencing was peripheral blood. The receptors stem from a man aged 55 to 70 with active COVID-19.

The CDR3 loop is CASSEQGAGETQYF. The DNA for the CDR3 is TGTGCCAGCAGTGAGCAGGGGGCAGGGGAGACCCAGTACTTC. The chain recombines TRBV5-4 with TRBJ2-5; 8 bases line up with TRBD1. The ends lost 5 bases at V and 5 bases at J; junction bases unmatched: 8. The CDR3 totals 14 residues. Germline V gives CDR1 SGHNT, CDR2 YYREEE (reference sequence).

The chain links TRBV28 to TRBJ2-7, with 10 bases aligning to TRBD1. Per the germline V gene, CDR1 is MDHEN and CDR2 is SYDVKM. The CDR3 consists of 15 residues. V was pared by 5 bases and J by 2 bases, with 6 bases of the junction left unmatched. DNA of the CDR3: TGTGCCAGCAGTACCAGGACAGGGGGGACCTACGAGCAGTACTTC. Amino acids: CASSTRTGGTYEQYF. Supplemented by reference TRBV28 and TRBJ2-7, the full variable domain reads DVKVTQSSRYLVKRTGEKVFLECVQDMDHENMFWYRQDPGLGLRLIYFSYDVKMKEKGDIPEGYSVSREKKERFSLILESASTNQTSMYLCASSTRTGGTYEQYFGPGTRLTVT.

This chain joins TRBV20-1 and TRBJ2-5; TRBD2 agrees at 10 bases. V dropped 3 bases and J dropped 5; count of bases not matched to a gene: 6. Looked up from germline, CDR1 is DFQATT and CDR2 is SNEGSKA (reference sequence). CDR3 length equals 14 residues. CDR3 sequence (DNA): TGCAGTGCTAGTCGTCAGCGGGGGGGCGAGACCCAGTACTTC. Protein product: CSASRQRGGETQYF.

V and J are TRBV9 and TRBJ2-1; 8 bases fit TRBD2. The germline V gene has CDR1 SGDLS and CDR2 YYNGEE. Germline trimming cut 1 base from V and 8 bases from J; bases unmatched to any gene: 8. The CDR3 contains 15 residues. The CDR3 sequence: CASSVLAGGVYEQFF. CDR3 nucleotide sequence: TGTGCCAGCAGCGTATTGGCGGGAGGCGTGTATGAGCAGTTCTTC.

The chain links TRBV30 to TRBJ1-2; TRBD1 might be the D (6 bases). V was pared by 3 bases and J by 4 bases, with 21 bases between. The CDR3 is 16 amino acids. The germline gives CDR1 GTSNPN, CDR2 SVGIG (reference sequence). CDR3 residues: CAWSRRGSPRGYGYTF. Written as DNA, the CDR3 is TGTGCCTGGAGCCGTAGGGGGAGTCCGCGTGGCTATGGCTACACCTTC.

V and J are TRBV6-4 and TRBJ2-4; TRBD2 matches at 12 bases. V shed 3 bases and J 6 bases; nucleotides not matched to a gene: 3. Germline V gene data show CDR1 as MRHNA and CDR2 as SNTAGT. The CDR3 length is 15 residues. The CDR3 reads CASSETSGRGNIQYF. CDR3 coding DNA: TGTGCCAGCAGTGAGACTAGCGGGAGAGGAAACATTCAGTACTTC.

The rearrangement uses TRBV20-1 and TRBJ2-5, with D uncertain. The CDR3 length is 9 residues. Germline loops: CDR1 DFQATT, CDR2 SNEGSKA (reference sequence). CDR3 DNA sequence: TGCGTCCCCTCGGAGACCCAGTACTTC. Protein sequence: CVPSETQYF.

The V call is TRBV5-1, the J call TRBJ1-2; weak D call: TRBD1 (5 bases). V was trimmed by 1 base and J by 4 bases, leaving 17 bases between them. From germline, CDR1 is SGHRS and CDR2 YFSETQ. The CDR3 runs 16 residues. CDR3 in DNA: TGCGCCAGCAGCTTGCGGGTGTCGGGGGAGGGCTATGGCTACACCTTC. Translating it yields CASSLRVSGEGYGYTF.

The V gene is TRBV12-3 or TRBV12-4, the J gene TRBJ2-1, with no clear D. Between the trimmed V and J ends, which lost 3 bases and 8 bases, there was a span of 8 bases. The CDR3 totals 12 residues. The CDR3 loop is CASSFGVDEQFF. The CDR3 region has the DNA TGTGCCAGCAGTTTTGGAGTCGATGAGCAGTTCTTC.

This clone showed up just a few times. Other DNA sequences from this sample encode an identical CDR3 as well. CDR3 amino acids: CASSSNRDRKETQYF. The CDR3 DNA sequence: TGTGCCAGCAGTTCGAACCGGGACAGGAAGGAGACCCAGTACTTC. The chain carries TRBV28 and TRBJ2-5; TRBD1 matches at 8 bases. The V gene's germline CDR1 is MDHEN and CDR2 SYDVKM. Trimming at V came to 4 bases and at J to 5 bases, leaving 9 bases not matched to a gene. This CDR3 has 15 residues.

The genes are TRBV18 and TRBJ2-5; D perhaps matches TRBD2 (6 bases). Germline V gives CDR1 KGHSH, CDR2 LQKENI. V lost 3 bases and J lost 2, with 10 bases in between. The length of the CDR3 is 14 residues. CDR3 sequence reads: CASSPTGVQETQYF. The CDR3 DNA reads as TGTGCCAGCTCACCTACGGGGGTGCAAGAGACCCAGTACTTC.

The chain has TRBV3-1 (or the pseudogene TRBV3-2) and TRBJ2-7; no clear D. V dropped 4 bases and J dropped 2 bases, with 12 bases sitting between them. From germline, CDR1 is LGHDT and CDR2 YNNKEL (reference sequence). This CDR3 has 14 amino acids. This CDR3 reads CASSRSLGAYEQYF. DNA for the CDR3: TGTGCCAGCAGCCGGTCCCTAGGAGCCTACGAGCAGTACTTC.

The table lists this clone with a few counts. The chain combines TRBV2 with TRBJ2-3; 14 bases align to TRBD2. In germline, CDR1 is SNHLY, CDR2 FYNNEI. The J segment lost 2 bases and the V segment lost 6 bases, leaving 13 bases of the junction unmatched. This CDR3 has 19 amino acids. Written as DNA, the CDR3 is TGTGCCAGCAGGGGGCTCCCGGGACTAGCGGGGGTCTTCACAGATACGCAGTATTTT. It is translated as CASRGLPGLAGVFTDTQYF.

The chain uses TRBV7-2 and TRBJ1-6, with D possibly matching TRBD1 (5 bases). CDR3 length: 14 residues. Germline assignment: CDR1 SGHTA and CDR2 FQGNSA. V was shortened by 5 bases and J by 9 bases, with 14 bases between the two germline ends. CDR3 in amino acids: CASSLSGGVSPLHF. The CDR3 bases are TGTGCCAGCAGCCTGTCAGGAGGGGTTTCACCCCTCCACTTT.

CDR3 residues: CASSGAGFGETQYF. CDR3 DNA: TGTGCCAGCAGCGGCGCGGGGTTTGGGGAGACCCAGTACTTC. The gene calls are TRBV7-2 and TRBJ2-5, with D tentatively TRBD2 (6 bases). Germline CDR1 is SGHTA and CDR2 is FQGNSA. The CDR3 is 14 amino acids. Trimming removed 5 bases from V and 5 bases from J, with 15 bases in between. Using reference TRBV7-2 and TRBJ2-5 for the parts outside the CDR3, the full variable domain is GAGVSQSPSNKVTEKGKDVELRCDPISGHTALYWYRQSLGQGLEFLIYFQGNSAPDKSGLPSDRFSAERTGGSVSTLTIQRTQQEDSAVYLCASSGAGFGETQYFGPGTRLLVL.